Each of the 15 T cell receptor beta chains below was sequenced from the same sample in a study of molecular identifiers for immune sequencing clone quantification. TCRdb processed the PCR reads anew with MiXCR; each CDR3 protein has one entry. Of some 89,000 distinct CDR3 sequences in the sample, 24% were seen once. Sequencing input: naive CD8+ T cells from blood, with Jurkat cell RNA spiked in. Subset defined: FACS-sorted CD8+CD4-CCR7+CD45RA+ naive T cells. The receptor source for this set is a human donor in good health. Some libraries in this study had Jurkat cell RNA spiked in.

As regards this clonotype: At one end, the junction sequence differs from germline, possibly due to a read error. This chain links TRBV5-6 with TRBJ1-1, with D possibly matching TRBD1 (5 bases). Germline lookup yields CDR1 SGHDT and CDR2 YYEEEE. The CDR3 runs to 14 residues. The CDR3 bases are TGTGCCAGCAGCTGGCCAGGGCCGCCCACTGACGCTTTCTTT. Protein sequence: CASSWPGPPTDAFF.

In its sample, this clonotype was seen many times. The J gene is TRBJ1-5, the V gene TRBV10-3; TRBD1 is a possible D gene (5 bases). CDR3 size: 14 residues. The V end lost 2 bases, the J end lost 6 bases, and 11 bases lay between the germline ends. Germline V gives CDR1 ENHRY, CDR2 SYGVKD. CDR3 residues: CAISEGGSGQPQHF. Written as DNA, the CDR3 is TGTGCCATCAGTGAGGGGGGTTCCGGTCAGCCCCAGCATTTT.

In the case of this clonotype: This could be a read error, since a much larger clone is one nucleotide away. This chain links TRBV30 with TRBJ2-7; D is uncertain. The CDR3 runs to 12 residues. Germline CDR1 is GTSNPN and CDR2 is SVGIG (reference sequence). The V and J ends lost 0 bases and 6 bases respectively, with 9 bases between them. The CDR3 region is CAWSVRRAEQYF. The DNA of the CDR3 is TGTGCCTGGAGTGTACGCAGAGCCGAGCAGTACTTC.

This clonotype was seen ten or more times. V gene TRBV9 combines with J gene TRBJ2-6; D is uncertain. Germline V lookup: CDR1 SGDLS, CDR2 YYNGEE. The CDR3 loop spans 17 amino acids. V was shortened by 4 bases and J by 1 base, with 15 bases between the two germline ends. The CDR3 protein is CASSSSPPTSGANVLTF. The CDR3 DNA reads TGTGCCAGCAGCTCCAGCCCGCCCACTTCTGGGGCCAACGTCCTGACTTTC. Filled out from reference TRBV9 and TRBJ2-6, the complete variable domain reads DSGVTQTPKHLITATGQRVTLRCSPRSGDLSVYWYQQSLDQGLQFLIQYYNGEERAKGNILERFSAQQFPDLHSELNLSSLELGDSALYFCASSSSPPTSGANVLTFGAGSRLTVL.

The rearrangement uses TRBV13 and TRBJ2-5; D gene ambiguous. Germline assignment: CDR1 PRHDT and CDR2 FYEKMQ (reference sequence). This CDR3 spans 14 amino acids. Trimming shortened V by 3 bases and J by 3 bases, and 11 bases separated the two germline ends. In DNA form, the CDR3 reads TGTGCCAGCAGCTTTCCAGTAGGCGAAGAGACCCAGTACTTC. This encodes CASSFPVGEETQYF.

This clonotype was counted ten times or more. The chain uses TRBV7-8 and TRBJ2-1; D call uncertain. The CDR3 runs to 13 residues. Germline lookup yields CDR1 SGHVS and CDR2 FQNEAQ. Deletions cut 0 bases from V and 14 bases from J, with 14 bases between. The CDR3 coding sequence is TGTGCCAGCAGCTTAGCGTTTCCGGACGGCAAGTTCTTC. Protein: CASSLAFPDGKFF.

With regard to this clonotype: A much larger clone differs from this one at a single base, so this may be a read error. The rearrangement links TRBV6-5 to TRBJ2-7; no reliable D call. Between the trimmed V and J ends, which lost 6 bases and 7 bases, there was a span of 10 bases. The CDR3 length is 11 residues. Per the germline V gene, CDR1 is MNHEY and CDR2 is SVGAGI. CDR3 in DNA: TGTGCCAGCAGACACTCGAAGGAGCAGTACTTC. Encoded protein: CASRHSKEQYF.

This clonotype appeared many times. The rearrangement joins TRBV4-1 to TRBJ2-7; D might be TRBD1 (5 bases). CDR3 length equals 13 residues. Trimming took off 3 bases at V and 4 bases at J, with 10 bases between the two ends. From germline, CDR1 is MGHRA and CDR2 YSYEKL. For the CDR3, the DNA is TGCGCCAGCAGCCAGGAACGACAGTACGAGCAGTACTTC. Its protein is CASSQERQYEQYF.

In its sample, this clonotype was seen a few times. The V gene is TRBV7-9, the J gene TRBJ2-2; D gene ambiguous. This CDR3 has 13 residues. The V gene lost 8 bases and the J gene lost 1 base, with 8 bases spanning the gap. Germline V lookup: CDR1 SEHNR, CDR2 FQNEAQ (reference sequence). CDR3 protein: CASQIMNTGELFF. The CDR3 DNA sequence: TGTGCCAGCCAAATTATGAACACCGGGGAGCTGTTTTTT.

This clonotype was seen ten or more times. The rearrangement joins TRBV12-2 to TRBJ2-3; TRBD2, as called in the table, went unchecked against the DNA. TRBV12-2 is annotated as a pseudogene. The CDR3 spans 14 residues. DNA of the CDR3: TGTGCAAGTCGCTTAGTTATGGAGGTGCATACGCAGTATTTT. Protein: CASRLVMEVHTQYF.

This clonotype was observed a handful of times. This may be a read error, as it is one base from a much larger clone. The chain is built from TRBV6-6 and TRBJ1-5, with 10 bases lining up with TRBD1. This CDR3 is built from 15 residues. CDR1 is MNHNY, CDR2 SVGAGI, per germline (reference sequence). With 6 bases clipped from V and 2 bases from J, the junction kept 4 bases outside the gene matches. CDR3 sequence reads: CASSPDRGGNQPQHF. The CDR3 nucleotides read TGTGCCAGCAGCCCGGACAGGGGGGGCAATCAGCCCCAGCATTTT.

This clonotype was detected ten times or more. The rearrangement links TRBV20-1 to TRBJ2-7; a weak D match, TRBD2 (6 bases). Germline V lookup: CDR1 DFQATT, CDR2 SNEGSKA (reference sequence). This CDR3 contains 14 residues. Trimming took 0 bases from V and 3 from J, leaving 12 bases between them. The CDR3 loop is CSARELAASYEQYF. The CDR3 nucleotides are TGCAGTGCTAGAGAGTTAGCGGCTAGCTACGAGCAGTACTTC.

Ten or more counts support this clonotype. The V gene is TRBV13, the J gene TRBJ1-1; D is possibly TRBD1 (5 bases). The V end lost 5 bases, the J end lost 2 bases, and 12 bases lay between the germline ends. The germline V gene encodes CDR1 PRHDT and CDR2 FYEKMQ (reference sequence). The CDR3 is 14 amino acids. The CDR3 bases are TGTGCCAGCAGCCAACGAGGGGCCAACACTGAAGCTTTCTTT. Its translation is CASSQRGANTEAFF.

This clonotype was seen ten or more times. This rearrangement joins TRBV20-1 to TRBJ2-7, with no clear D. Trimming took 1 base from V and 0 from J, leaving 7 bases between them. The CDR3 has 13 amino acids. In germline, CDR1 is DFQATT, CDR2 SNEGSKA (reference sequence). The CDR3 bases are TGCAGTGCTAGAGTTGACCCCTCCTACGAGCAGTACTTC. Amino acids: CSARVDPSYEQYF.

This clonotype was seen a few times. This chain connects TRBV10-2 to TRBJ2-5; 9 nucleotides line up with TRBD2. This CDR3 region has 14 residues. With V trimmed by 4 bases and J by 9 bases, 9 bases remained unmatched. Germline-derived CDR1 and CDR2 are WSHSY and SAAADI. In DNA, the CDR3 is TGCGCCAGCAGTGGGGCTAGCGGGATGGAGCCCCAGTACTTC. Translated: CASSGASGMEPQYF.